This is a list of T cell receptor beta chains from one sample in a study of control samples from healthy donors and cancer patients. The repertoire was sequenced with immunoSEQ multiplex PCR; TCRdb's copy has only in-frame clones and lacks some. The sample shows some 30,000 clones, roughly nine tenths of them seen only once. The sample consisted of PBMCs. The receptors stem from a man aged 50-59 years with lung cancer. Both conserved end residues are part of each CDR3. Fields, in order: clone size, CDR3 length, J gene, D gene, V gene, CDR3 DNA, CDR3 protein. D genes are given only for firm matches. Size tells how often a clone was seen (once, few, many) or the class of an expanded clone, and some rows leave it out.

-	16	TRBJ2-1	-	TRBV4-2	TGTGCCAGCAGCCCGATAACTGCAACCGACCACAATGAGCAGTTCTTC	CASSPITATDHNEQFF
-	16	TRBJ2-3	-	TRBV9	TGTGCCAGCAGCCTTGGGCCGGGCGGTGACGCAGATACGCAGTATTTT	CASSLGPGGDADTQYF
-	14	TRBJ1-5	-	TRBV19	TGTGCCAGTAGTACCTTGGACAGACATCAGCCCCAGCATTTT	CASSTLDRHQPQHF
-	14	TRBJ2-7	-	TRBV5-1	TGCGCCAGCAGCTTGTTCCAGGGCTCCTACGAGCAGTACTTC	CASSLFQGSYEQYF
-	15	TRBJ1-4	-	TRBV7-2	TGTGCCAGCAGCTTAGACCGGGCAACTAATGAAAAACTGTTTTTT	CASSLDRATNEKLFF
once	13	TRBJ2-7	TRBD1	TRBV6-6	TGTGCCAGCAGTTACGGACAGGGAAGCGAGCAGTACTTC	CASSYGQGSEQYF
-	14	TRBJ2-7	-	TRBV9	TGTGCCAGCAGCCCCAGGACTGACTCCTACGAGCAGTACTTC	CASSPRTDSYEQYF
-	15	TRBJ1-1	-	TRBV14	TGTGCCAGCAGCCAAGTGGCAGGGGCGGACACTGAAGCTTTCTTT	CASSQVAGADTEAFF
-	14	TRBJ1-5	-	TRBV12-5	TGTGCTAGTGGTTTGGTACCCAATAATCAGCCCCAGCATTTT	CASGLVPNNQPQHF
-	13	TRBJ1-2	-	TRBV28	TGTGCCAGCAGTTTAAGGGGGGCTTATGGCTACACCTTC	CASSLRGAYGYTF
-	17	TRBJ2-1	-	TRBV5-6	TGTGCCAGCAGCTTCGTGCCCGCAGGGAGTCCCCACAATGAGCAGTTCTTC	CASSFVPAGSPHNEQFF
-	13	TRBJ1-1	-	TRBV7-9	TGTGCCAGCAGCTCCCAGGGTATGACTGAAGCTTTCTTT	CASSSQGMTEAFF
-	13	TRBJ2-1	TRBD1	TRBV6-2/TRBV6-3	TGTGCCAGCAGCCTGGACAGGGCGAGGGAGCAGTTCTTC	CASSLDRAREQFF
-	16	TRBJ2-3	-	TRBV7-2	TGTGCCAGCAGCCCCTATGGGGGGAAAAAATGGGATACGCAGTATTTT	CASSPYGGKKWDTQYF
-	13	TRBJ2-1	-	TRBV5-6	TGTGCCAGCAGCCGGGACCCCGATGGTGAGCAGTTCTTC	CASSRDPDGEQFF
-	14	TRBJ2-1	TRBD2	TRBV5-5	TGTGCCAGCAGCCCAATCCGGGAGGGGACTGAGCAGTTCTTC	CASSPIREGTEQFF
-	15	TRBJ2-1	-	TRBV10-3	TGTGCCATCAGTGTTACGAGACACTCCTACAATGAGCAGTTCTTC	CAISVTRHSYNEQFF
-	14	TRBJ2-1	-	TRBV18	TGTGCCAGCTCACCACCGACACAGACCAATGAGCAGTTCTTC	CASSPPTQTNEQFF
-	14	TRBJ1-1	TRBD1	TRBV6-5	TGTGCCAGCAGCGGTGGGACAGGGACCACTGAAGCTTTCTTT	CASSGGTGTTEAFF
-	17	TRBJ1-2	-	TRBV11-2	TGTGCCAGCAGCCCCGTCTATCAGGGACTCGGGGACTATGGCTACACCTTC	CASSPVYQGLGDYGYTF
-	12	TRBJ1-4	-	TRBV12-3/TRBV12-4	TGTGCCGGCTCTAGTGAAGCGGGTCGACTGTTTTTT	CAGSSEAGRLFF
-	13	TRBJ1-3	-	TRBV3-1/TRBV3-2	TGTGCCAGCAGCCAGGGTTCTGGAAACACCATATATTTT	CASSQGSGNTIYF
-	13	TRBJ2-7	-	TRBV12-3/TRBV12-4	TGTGCCAGCAGTTCCAGGGGATCGGGAGAGCAGTACTTC	CASSSRGSGEQYF
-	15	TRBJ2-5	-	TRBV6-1	TGTGCCAGCAGTGAAGCTGTGGGGGCCCGAGAGACCCAGTACTTC	CASSEAVGARETQYF
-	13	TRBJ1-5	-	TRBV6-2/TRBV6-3	TGTGCCAGCAGTTTCACAGGGAACCAGCCCCAGCATTTT	CASSFTGNQPQHF
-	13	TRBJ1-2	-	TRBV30	TGTGCCTGGAGAGTTACAGGGTACTATGGCTACACCTTC	CAWRVTGYYGYTF
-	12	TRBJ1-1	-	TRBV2	TGTGCCACCTCGGGGACGAGAGTTGAAGCTTTCTTT	CATSGTRVEAFF
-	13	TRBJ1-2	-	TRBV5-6	TGTGCCAGCAGCCCCGGGGAAGACTATGGCTACACCTTC	CASSPGEDYGYTF
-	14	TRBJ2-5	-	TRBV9	TGTGCCAGCAGCCCTACGGGGTGGGACGAGACCCAGTACTTC	CASSPTGWDETQYF
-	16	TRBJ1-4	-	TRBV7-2	TGTGCCAGCAGCTTAGGGTCCCTAGCAACTAATGAAAAACTGTTTTTT	CASSLGSLATNEKLFF
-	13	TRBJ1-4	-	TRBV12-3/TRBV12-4	TGTGCCAGCACTTTTGGGGGGGGTGAAAAACTGTTTTTT	CASTFGGGEKLFF
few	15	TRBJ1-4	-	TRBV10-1	TGCGCCAGCAGTGAGTCCAACGGTCCCGGTGAAAAACTGTTTTTT	CASSESNGPGEKLFF
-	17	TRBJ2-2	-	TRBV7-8	TGTGCCAGCAGCCCCCTCAGGGCTGTAACGAACACCGGGGAGCTGTTTTTT	CASSPLRAVTNTGELFF
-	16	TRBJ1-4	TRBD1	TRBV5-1	TGCGCCAGCAGCCTGGGACAGGGAGGGACTAATGAAAAACTGTTTTTT	CASSLGQGGTNEKLFF
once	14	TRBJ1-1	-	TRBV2	TGTGCCAGCAGCCCGGGGGCAGGGTCTACTGAAGCTTTCTTT	CASSPGAGSTEAFF
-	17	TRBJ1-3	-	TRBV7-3	TGTGCCAGCAGCTTAACCGGAGGGGAAGCCTCTGGAAACACCATATATTTT	CASSLTGGEASGNTIYF
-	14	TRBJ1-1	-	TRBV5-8	TGTGCCAGCAGCCGCCGTGAGGGAGGCACTGAAGCTTTCTTT	CASSRREGGTEAFF
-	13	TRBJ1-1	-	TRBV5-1	TGCGCCAGCAGCTTCGAACCGGGCACTGAAGCTTTCTTT	CASSFEPGTEAFF
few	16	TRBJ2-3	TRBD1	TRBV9	TGTGCCAGCAGCGCGACAGGGTTTGGTAGCACAGATACGCAGTATTTT	CASSATGFGSTDTQYF
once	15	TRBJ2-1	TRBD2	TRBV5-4	TGTGCCAGCAGCTTGCCCAGCGGGGGAACCAATGAGCAGTTCTTC	CASSLPSGGTNEQFF
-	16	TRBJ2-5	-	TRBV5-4	TGTGCCAGCAGCTTGGCCCCCACGGGGCTCCAAGAGACCCAGTACTTC	CASSLAPTGLQETQYF